This paragraph reports one TCR beta chain. What it recognizes is unknown. Primers used in a second PCR of roughly 7 to 11 cycles were a sample-barcoded 5' primer and a J-beta primer mix. MiXCR was run by TCRdb on the 5' RACE reads, yielding one entry per CDR3 protein. The repertoire holds about 1,400,000 distinct CDR3 sequences, with almost 60% as singletons. Trimming removed 4 bases from V and 6 bases from J; junction bases left unmatched: 4. The CDR3 is made up of 13 amino acids. Germline V lookup: CDR1 SGHDN, CDR2 FVKESK. The sample comes from a study of blood T cells in healthy people across ages. Whole-study findings and limits: There were more naive CD4+ cells and higher diversity in long-lived donors than in aged donors.

The sample consisted of blood. V usage is TRBV14 and J usage is TRBJ2-7; 9 bases fit TRBD1. The receptor's source is a man between 18 and 35 years old in good health. The CDR3 DNA sequence: TGTGCCAGCAGCCGGGACAGGGTCACCGAGCAGTACTTC. Translated: CASSRDRVTEQYF.